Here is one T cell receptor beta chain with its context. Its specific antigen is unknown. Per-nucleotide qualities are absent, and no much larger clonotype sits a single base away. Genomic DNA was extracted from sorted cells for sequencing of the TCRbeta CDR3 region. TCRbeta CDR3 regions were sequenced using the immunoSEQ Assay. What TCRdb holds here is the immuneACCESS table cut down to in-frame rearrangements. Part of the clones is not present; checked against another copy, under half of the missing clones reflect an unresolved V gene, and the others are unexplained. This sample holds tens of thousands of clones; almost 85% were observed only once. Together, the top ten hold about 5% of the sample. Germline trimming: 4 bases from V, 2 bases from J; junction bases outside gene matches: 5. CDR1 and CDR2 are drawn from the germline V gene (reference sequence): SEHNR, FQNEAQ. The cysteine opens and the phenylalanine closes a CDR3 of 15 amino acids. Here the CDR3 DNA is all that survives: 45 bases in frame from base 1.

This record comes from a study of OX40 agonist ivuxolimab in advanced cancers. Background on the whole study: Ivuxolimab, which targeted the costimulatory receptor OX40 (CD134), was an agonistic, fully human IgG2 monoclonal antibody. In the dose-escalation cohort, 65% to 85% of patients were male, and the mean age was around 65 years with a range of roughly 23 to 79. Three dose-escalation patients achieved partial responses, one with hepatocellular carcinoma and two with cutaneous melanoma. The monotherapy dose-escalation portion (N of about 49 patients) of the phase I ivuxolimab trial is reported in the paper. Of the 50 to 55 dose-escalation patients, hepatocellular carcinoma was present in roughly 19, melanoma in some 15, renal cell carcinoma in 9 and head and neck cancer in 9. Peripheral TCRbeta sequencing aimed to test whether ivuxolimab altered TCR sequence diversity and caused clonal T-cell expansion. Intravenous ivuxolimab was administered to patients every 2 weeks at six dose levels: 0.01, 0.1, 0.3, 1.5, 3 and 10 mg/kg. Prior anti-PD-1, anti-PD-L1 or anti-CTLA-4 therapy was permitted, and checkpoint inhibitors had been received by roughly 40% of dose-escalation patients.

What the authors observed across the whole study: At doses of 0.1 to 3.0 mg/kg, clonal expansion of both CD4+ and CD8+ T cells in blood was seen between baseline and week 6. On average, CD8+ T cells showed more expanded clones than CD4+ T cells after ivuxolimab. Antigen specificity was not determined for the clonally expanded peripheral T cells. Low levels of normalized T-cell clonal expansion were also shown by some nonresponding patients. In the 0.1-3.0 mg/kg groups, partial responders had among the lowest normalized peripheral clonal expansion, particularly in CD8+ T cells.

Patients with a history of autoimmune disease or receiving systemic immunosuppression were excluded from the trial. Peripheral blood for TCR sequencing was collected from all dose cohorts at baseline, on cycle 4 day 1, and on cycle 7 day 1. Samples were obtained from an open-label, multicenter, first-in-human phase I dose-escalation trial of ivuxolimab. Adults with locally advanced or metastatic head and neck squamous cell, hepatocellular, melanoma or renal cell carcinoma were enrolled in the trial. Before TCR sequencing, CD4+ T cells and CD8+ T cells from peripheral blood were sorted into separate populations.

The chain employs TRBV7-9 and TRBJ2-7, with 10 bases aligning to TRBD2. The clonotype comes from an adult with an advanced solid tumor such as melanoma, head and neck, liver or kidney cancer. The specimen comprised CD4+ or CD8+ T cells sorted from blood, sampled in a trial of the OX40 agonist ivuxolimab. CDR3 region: CASSSTSGKAYEQYF. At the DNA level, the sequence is TGTGCCAGCAGCTCCACTAGCGGGAAAGCCTACGAGCAGTACTTC.